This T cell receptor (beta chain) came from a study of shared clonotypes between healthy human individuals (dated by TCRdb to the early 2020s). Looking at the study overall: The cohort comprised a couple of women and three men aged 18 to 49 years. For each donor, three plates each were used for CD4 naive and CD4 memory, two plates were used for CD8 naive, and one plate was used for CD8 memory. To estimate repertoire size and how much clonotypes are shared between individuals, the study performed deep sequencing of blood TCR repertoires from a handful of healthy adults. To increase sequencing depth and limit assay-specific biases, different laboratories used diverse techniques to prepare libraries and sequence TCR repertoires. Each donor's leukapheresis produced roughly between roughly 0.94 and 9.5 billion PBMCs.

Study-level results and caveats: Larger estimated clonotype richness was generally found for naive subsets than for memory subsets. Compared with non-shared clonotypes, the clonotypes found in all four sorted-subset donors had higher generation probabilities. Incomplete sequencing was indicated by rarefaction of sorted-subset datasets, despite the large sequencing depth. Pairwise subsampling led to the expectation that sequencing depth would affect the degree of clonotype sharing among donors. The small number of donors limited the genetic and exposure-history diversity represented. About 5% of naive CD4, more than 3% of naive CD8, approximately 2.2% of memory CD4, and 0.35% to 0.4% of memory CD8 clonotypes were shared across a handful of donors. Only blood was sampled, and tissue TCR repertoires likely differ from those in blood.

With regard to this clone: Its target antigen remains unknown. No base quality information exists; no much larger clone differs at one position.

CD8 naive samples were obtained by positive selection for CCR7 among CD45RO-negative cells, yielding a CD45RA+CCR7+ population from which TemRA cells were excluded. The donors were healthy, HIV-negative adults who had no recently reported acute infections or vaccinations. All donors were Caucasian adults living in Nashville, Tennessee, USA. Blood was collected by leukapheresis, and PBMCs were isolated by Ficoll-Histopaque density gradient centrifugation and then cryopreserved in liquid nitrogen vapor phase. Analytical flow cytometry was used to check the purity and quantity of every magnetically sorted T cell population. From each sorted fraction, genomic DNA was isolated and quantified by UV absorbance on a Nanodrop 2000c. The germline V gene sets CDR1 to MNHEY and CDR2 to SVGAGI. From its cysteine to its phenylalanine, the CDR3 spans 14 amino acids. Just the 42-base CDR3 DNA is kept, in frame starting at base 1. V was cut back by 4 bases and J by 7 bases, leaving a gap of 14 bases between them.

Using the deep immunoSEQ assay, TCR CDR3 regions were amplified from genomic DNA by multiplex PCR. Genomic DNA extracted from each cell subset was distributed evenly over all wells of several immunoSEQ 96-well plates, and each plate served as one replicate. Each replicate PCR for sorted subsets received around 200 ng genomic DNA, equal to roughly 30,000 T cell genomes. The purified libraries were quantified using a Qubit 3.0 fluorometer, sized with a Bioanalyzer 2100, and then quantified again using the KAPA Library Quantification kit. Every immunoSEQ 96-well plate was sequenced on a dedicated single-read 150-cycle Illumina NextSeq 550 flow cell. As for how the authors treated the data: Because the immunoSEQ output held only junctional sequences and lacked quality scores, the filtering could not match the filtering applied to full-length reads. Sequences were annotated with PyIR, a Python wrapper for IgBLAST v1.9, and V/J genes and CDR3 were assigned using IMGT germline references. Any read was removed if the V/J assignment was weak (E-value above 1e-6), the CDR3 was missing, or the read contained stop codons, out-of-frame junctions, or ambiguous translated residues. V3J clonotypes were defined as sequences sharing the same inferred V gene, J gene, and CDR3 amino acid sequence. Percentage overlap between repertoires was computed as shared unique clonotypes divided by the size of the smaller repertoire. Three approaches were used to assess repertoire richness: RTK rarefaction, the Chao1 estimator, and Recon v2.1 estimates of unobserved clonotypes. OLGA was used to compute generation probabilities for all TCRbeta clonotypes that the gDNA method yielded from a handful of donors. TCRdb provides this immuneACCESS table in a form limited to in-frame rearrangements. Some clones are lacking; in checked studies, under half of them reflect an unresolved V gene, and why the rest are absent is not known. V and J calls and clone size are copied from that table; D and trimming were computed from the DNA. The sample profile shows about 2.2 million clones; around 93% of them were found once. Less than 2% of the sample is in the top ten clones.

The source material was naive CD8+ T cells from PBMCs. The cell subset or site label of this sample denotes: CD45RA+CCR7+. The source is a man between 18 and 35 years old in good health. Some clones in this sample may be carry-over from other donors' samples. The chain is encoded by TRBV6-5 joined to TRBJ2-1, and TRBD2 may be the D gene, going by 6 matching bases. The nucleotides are TGTGCCAGCAGTTCAACGGGGGTGCTGAATGAGCAGTTCTTC. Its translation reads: CASSSTGVLNEQFF.